Each of the 28 T cell receptor beta chains below was sequenced from the same sample in a study of T-cell memory formation after mild COVID-19 (TCRdb year 2021). Library preparation employed 5' RACE. Reads for this sample came from an Illumina NovaSeq 6000. TCRdb passed the public sequencing reads through fastp at Q25 and MiXCR, retaining productive beta sequences. Every distinct CDR3 protein forms one entry, paired with its most common genes and DNA. This sample is represented by 260,000 or so distinct CDR3 sequences; approximately 15% of them were singletons. The ten top clones hold approximately 20% of the sample. Sequencing was done on a sample of PBMCs or a T cell subset sorted from them (not recorded which). The receptors originated from a young man who had mild COVID-19 (a few samples of this study predate the infection). The sample titles of this study are shuffled in the database, so cell type and time point are left out; the donor was told from shared clones.

This clonotype was detected only a few times. The rearrangement links TRBV5-1 to TRBJ2-1, with TRBD2 matching 9 bases. CDR1 and CDR2 (germline): SGHRS, YFSETQ. CDR3 size: 15 residues. The J segment lost 7 bases and the V segment lost 2 bases, leaving 7 bases of the junction unmatched. CDR3 sequence reads: CASSLGGGARNEQFF. CDR3 nucleotides: TGCGCCAGCAGCTTAGGCGGGGGGGCTCGGAATGAGCAGTTCTTC.

This clonotype has more than one count but fewer than ten. The J gene is TRBJ1-2, the V gene TRBV7-9; D gene ambiguous. CDR3 length: 13 amino acids. Germline V gene lookup returns CDR1 SEHNR and CDR2 FQNEAQ (reference sequence). The germline V and J ends were trimmed by 2 bases and 8 bases, with 12 bases remaining between them. In nucleotides, the CDR3 is TGTGCCAGCAGCTTAAAGGGTAGTACGGGCTACACCTTC. This encodes CASSLKGSTGYTF. The full variable domain, rest sourced from reference TRBV7-9 and TRBJ1-2, is DTGVSQNPRHKITKRGQNVTFRCDPISEHNRLYWYRQTLGQGPEFLTYFQNEAQLEKSRLLSDRFSAERPKGSFSTLEIQRTEQGDSAMYLCASSLKGSTGYTFGSGTRLTVV.

The chain recombines TRBV20-1 with TRBJ2-1; D is uncertain. The CDR3 is made up of 13 amino acids. V dropped 3 bases and J dropped 2 bases, with 8 bases sitting between them. Germline CDR1 reads DFQATT; CDR2 reads SNEGSKA (reference sequence). CDR3 nucleotide sequence: TGCAGTGCTAGGGCCGAAGCCTACAATGAGCAGTTCTTC. Amino acid sequence: CSARAEAYNEQFF.

This clonotype was recorded many times. This chain connects TRBV20-1 to TRBJ2-3, with unresolved D. Looked up from germline, CDR1 is DFQATT and CDR2 is SNEGSKA (reference sequence). Trimming cost V 6 bases and J 3 bases, with 7 bases left between them. The CDR3 has 11 residues. This chain's CDR3 is CSARRTDTQYF. The CDR3 nucleotides read TGCAGTGCCCGCAGGACAGATACGCAGTATTTT.

This clonotype occurred a few times. The gene calls are TRBV12-3 or TRBV12-4 and TRBJ2-2; D might be TRBD2 (6 bases). This CDR3 spans 13 amino acids. V lost 6 bases to trimming and J lost 6 bases, with 11 bases between them. The CDR3 DNA sequence: TGTGCCAGCAGGGGCGGGGTAGCCGGGGAGCTGTTTTTT. Translation gives CASRGGVAGELFF.

This clonotype came up once. The rearrangement links TRBV11-2 to TRBJ1-2; D remains unclear. The V and J ends lost 1 base and 7 bases respectively, with 10 bases between them. The CDR3 has 13 residues. From germline, CDR1 is SGHAT and CDR2 FQNNGV. The CDR3 nucleotides are TGTGCCAGCAGCTTAGGGTCGGAGCTTGGCTACACCTTC. Its translation: CASSLGSELGYTF. Supplemented by reference TRBV11-2 and TRBJ1-2, the full variable domain reads EAGVAQSPRYKIIEKRQSVAFWCNPISGHATLYWYQQILGQGPKLLIQFQNNGVVDDSQLPKDRFSAERLKGVDSTLKIQPAKLEDSAVYLCASSLGSELGYTFGSGTRLTVV.

This clonotype was observed many times. The rearrangement uses TRBV7-9 and TRBJ2-1; possible D gene TRBD2, 6 bases. V was shortened by 1 base and J by 11 bases, with 15 bases between the two germline ends. Germline lookup yields CDR1 SEHNR and CDR2 FQNEAQ (reference sequence). This CDR3 comprises 14 residues. The CDR3 region is CASSLVGTPNQQFF. CDR3 sequence (DNA): TGTGCCAGCAGCTTAGTGGGGACTCCCAACCAGCAGTTCTTC. Variable domain in full (rest from reference TRBV7-9 and TRBJ2-1): DTGVSQNPRHKITKRGQNVTFRCDPISEHNRLYWYRQTLGQGPEFLTYFQNEAQLEKSRLLSDRFSAERPKGSFSTLEIQRTEQGDSAMYLCASSLVGTPNQQFFGPGTRLTVL.

In its sample, this clonotype was seen a few times. The chain combines TRBV9 with TRBJ2-1; D might be TRBD1 (6 bases). V was pared by 4 bases and J by 0 bases, with 14 bases between. The CDR3 has 16 residues. Per germline, CDR1 SGDLS and CDR2 YYNGEE. The CDR3 protein is CASSPPGHSSYNEQFF. The CDR3 bases are TGTGCCAGCAGCCCCCCGGGACACAGCTCCTACAATGAGCAGTTCTTC.

This clonotype has only a few counts. The rearrangement links TRBV9 to TRBJ2-6, with a weak D call TRBD2 (5 bases). V was pared by 0 bases and J by 2 bases, with 6 bases between. Germline assignment: CDR1 SGDLS and CDR2 YYNGEE. The CDR3 runs to 15 residues. The CDR3 DNA sequence: TGTGCCAGCAGCGTAGGGGGAGCTGGGGCCAACGTCCTGACTTTC. Protein product: CASSVGGAGANVLTF.

This clonotype was seen a few times. V is TRBV11-2 and J is TRBJ2-4; D gene unclear. The CDR3 extends over 16 amino acids. The germline V gene has CDR1 SGHAT and CDR2 FQNNGV. Deletions cut 1 base from V and 0 bases from J, with 10 bases between. The DNA of the CDR3 is TGTGCCAGCAGCTTAGTGGGCGGTATAGCCAAAAACATTCAGTACTTC. Amino acid sequence: CASSLVGGIAKNIQYF.

The chain's CDR3 is CASSRGQGMVGNEKLFF. The CDR3 DNA reads as TGTGCCAGCAGTCGGGGACAGGGGATGGTCGGTAATGAAAAACTGTTTTTT. J is TRBJ1-4 and V is TRBV6-1, with 10 bases fitting TRBD1. Germline CDR1 MNHNS, CDR2 SASEGT. The CDR3 contains 17 residues. The V segment lost 5 bases and the J segment 4 bases; nucleotides outside the gene matches: 10.

This clonotype appeared a few times. J is TRBJ1-2 and V is TRBV5-1; no definite D call. Deletions cut 0 bases from V and 2 bases from J, with 8 bases between. Germline CDR1 is SGHRS and CDR2 is YFSETQ. This CDR3 spans 14 amino acids. CDR3 protein: CASSLVNENYGYTF. CDR3 DNA: TGCGCCAGCAGCTTGGTAAATGAGAACTATGGCTACACCTTC.

This clonotype was seen more than once but under ten times. This chain joins TRBV12-5 and TRBJ1-5, with D hard to call. V gave up 2 bases and J gave up 9 bases, with 8 bases separating them. Germline CDR1 LGHNT, CDR2 FRNRAP. This CDR3 has 12 residues. The CDR3 DNA reads TGTGCTAGTGGTTTGCCCCCGGCGCCCCAGCATTTT. Its protein product is CASGLPPAPQHF.

This clonotype occurred once. This could be a read error, since a much larger clone is one nucleotide away. The CDR3 ends on some other residue instead of the conserved phenylalanine or tryptophan, so this is likely a read error. This sequence joins TRBV9 and TRBJ2-3, with 10 nucleotides matching TRBD1. Trimming took 1 base from V and 3 from J; bases not matched to a gene: 5. CDR1 is SGDLS, CDR2 YYNGEE, per germline. The CDR3 is made up of 16 amino acids. CDR3 DNA sequence: TGTGCCAGCAGCGTACCGAGGACAGGGGGAACAGATACGCAGTATCTT. It translates to CASSVPRTGGTDTQYL.

This clonotype turned up a few times. The chain recombines TRBV4-2 with TRBJ2-5; 9 nucleotides match TRBD2. CDR3 size: 16 residues. Germline CDR1 reads LGHNA; CDR2 reads YNFKEQ. V dropped 1 base and J dropped 3; count of bases not matched to a gene: 6. This CDR3 is CASSQGRAGGKETQYF. The CDR3 DNA is TGTGCCAGCAGCCAAGGGCGAGCGGGGGGAAAAGAGACCCAGTACTTC.

This clonotype was recorded many times. This rearrangement joins TRBV7-2 to TRBJ1-5; the D is unclear. Per the germline V gene, CDR1 is SGHTA and CDR2 is FQGNSA. V was cut by 2 bases and J by 10 bases, with 9 bases left in between. This CDR3 region has 12 residues. The chain's CDR3 is CASSLSLNPQHF. The CDR3 nucleotides read TGTGCCAGCAGCTTATCTCTAAATCCCCAGCATTTT.

This clonotype was seen only a few times. The V gene is TRBV2, the J gene TRBJ2-2; TRBD1 agrees at 8 bases. The J segment lost 5 bases and the V segment lost 6 bases, leaving 11 bases of the junction unmatched. Germline CDR1 SNHLY, CDR2 FYNNEI. The CDR3 loop spans 16 amino acids. CDR3 region: CASSLDRAELTGELFF. In DNA form, the CDR3 reads TGTGCCAGCAGCTTGGACAGGGCAGAGTTGACCGGGGAGCTGTTTTTT. The full variable domain, with the rest looked up from reference TRBV2 and TRBJ2-2, is EPEVTQTPSHQVTQMGQEVILRCVPISNHLYFYWYRQILGQKVEFLVSFYNNEISEKSEIFDDQFSVERPDGSNFTLKIRSTKLEDSAMYFCASSLDRAELTGELFFGEGSRLTVL.

The chain joins TRBV6-5 to TRBJ2-7; D is uncertain. The V end lost 0 bases, the J end lost 3 bases, and 9 bases lay between the germline ends. This CDR3 is 14 amino acids long. The germline V gene encodes CDR1 MNHEY and CDR2 SVGAGI. The CDR3 region is CASSYSDGIYEQYF. CDR3 coding DNA: TGTGCCAGCAGTTACTCGGACGGTATCTACGAGCAGTACTTC.

The chain uses TRBV18 and TRBJ1-6, with D uncertain. This CDR3 comprises 13 residues. Trimming took off 1 base at V and 8 bases at J, with 6 bases between the two ends. CDR1 KGHSH and CDR2 LQKENI come from the germline V gene. CDR3 sequence (DNA): TGTGCCAGCTCACCACTCTCGGATTCACCCCTCCACTTT. This codes for CASSPLSDSPLHF.

This clonotype was observed at least ten times. This rearrangement joins TRBV7-2 to TRBJ2-5, with a tentative D call TRBD2 (6 bases). V lost 5 bases and J lost 6, with 22 bases in between. This CDR3 is 16 amino acids long. Looked up from germline, CDR1 is SGHTA and CDR2 is FQGNSA. The CDR3 sequence: CASSAQGTNSGQTQYF. The CDR3 nucleotides read TGTGCCAGCAGCGCCCAAGGGACCAATAGCGGACAGACCCAGTACTTC. The full variable domain, rest sourced from reference TRBV7-2 and TRBJ2-5, is GAGVSQSPSNKVTEKGKDVELRCDPISGHTALYWYRQSLGQGLEFLIYFQGNSAPDKSGLPSDRFSAERTGGSVSTLTIQRTQQEDSAVYLCASSAQGTNSGQTQYFGPGTRLLVL.

The chain carries TRBV6-2 or TRBV6-3 and TRBJ2-1; 7 positions agree with TRBD2. CDR3 length: 16 amino acids. In germline, CDR1 is MNHEY, CDR2 SVGEGT. The ends lost 7 bases at V and 8 bases at J; junction bases unmatched: 17. The CDR3 sequence: CASNPGWRGSFDEQFF. The CDR3, as DNA: TGTGCCAGCAACCCGGGCTGGCGGGGGAGCTTCGATGAGCAGTTCTTC.

J is TRBJ2-5 and V is TRBV7-9, with D perhaps TRBD1 or TRBD2 (5 bases each). Trimming took off 7 bases at V and 5 bases at J, with 20 bases between the two ends. The CDR3 sequence is 15 residues long. CDR1 is SEHNR, CDR2 FQNEAQ, per germline (reference sequence). The CDR3 sequence: CASTVVPGPWETQYF. In DNA, the CDR3 is TGTGCCAGCACCGTCGTGCCGGGGCCGTGGGAGACCCAGTACTTC.

The table lists this clonotype with a few counts. The rearrangement joins TRBV5-4 to TRBJ2-5, with D tentatively TRBD1 or TRBD2 (5 bases each). The CDR3 runs to 16 residues. Germline CDR1 and CDR2: SGHNT and YYREEE (reference sequence). V lost 1 base and J 2 bases, leaving 15 bases between the germline ends. The CDR3 DNA reads as TGTGCCAGCAGCTTGACCCTAAAGGGACGGCAAGAGACCCAGTACTTC. This translates into CASSLTLKGRQETQYF.

This clonotype was counted only a few times. J is TRBJ2-2 and V is TRBV3-1; TRBD2 matches 10 bases. The CDR3 extends over 16 amino acids. Germline V CDR1 and CDR2: LGHDT, YNNKEL (reference sequence). V was clipped by 2 bases and J by 1 base; unmatched bases: 1. CDR3 protein: CASSQLAGGNTGELFF. CDR3 sequence (DNA): TGTGCCAGCAGCCAATTAGCGGGGGGGAACACCGGGGAGCTGTTTTTT.

This clonotype has ten or more counts. The gene calls are TRBV4-3 and TRBJ2-7, with D uncertain. Germline V gene data show CDR1 as LGHNA and CDR2 as YSLEER. This CDR3 is built from 15 residues. V lost 1 base and J 0 bases, leaving 10 bases between the germline ends. Here the CDR3 DNA reads TGCGCCAGCAGCCAAGTTGGCGGAAGCTCCTACGAGCAGTACTTC. Residues: CASSQVGGSSYEQYF.

This clonotype came up a few times. The CDR3 protein is CASSLLPGGGTDTQYF. The CDR3, as DNA: TGTGCCAGCAGCTTACTCCCCGGGGGGGGCACAGATACGCAGTATTTT. J is TRBJ2-3 and V is TRBV11-3; 8 bases line up with TRBD2. V shed 2 bases, J shed 1 base, and the junction held 5 bases outside the gene matches. The CDR3 contains 16 residues. Germline CDR1 SGHNT, CDR2 YENEEA.

This chain connects TRBV5-4 to TRBJ2-5, with 7 bases fitting TRBD2. The V gene's germline CDR1 is SGHNT and CDR2 YYREEE (reference sequence). J lost 5 bases, V lost 3 bases, and 10 bases had no gene match. The CDR3 has 15 residues. The CDR3 coding sequence is TGTGCCAGCAGCTCCCGAGCGGGGTCGGCGGAGACCCAGTACTTC. Translation gives CASSSRAGSAETQYF.

The chain recombines TRBV14 with TRBJ1-1; D ambiguous. The CDR3 spans 13 residues. Germline CDR1 and CDR2: SGHDN and FVKESK. V was cut by 0 bases and J by 4 bases, with 6 bases left in between. The CDR3 loop is CASSQDQPTEAFF. CDR3 bases: TGTGCCAGCAGCCAAGATCAGCCCACTGAAGCTTTCTTT.